This T cell receptor (beta chain) was sequenced in a study of blood T cell repertoires in COVID-19. In the study overall: COVID-19 samples from acute and convalescent phases originated in the United States, Italy and Spain.

Produced via immunoSEQ multiplex PCR; TCRdb's table is partial and in-frame only. Of roughly 230,000 clones in the sample, roughly 80% are singletons; the top ten hold around 8%. Germline V gene sequence: CDR1 MDHEN, CDR2 SYDVKM. The CDR3 has 14 amino acids. V lost 10 bases and J lost 0; bases outside the gene matches: 4. The sequencing sample was made of peripheral blood. This chain uses TRBV28 with TRBJ2-2, with 8 bases fitting TRBD2. The receptor comes from an elderly woman with acute or convalescent COVID-19. In nucleotides, the CDR3 is TGTGCCACGGCTAGCGGGTCGAACACCGGGGAGCTGTTTTTT. Protein sequence: CATASGSNTGELFF.